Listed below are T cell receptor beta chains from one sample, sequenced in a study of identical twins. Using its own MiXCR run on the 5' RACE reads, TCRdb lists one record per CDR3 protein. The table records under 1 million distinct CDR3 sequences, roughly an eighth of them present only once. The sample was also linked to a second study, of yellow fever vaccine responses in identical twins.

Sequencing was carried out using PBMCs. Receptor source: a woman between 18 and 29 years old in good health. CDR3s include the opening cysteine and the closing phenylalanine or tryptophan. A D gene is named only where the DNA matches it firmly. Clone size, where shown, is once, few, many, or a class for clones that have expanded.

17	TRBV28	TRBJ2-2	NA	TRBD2	TGTGCCAGCAGTTTAGGTCCTGCAGCGGGGACTTCCGGGGAGCTGTTTTTT	CASSLGPAAGTSGELFF
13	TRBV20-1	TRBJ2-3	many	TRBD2	TGCAGTGCTAGGAGCGGGGGCACAGATACGCAGTATTTT	CSARSGGTDTQYF
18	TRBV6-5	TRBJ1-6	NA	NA	TGTGCCAGCAGTTTTCCGAGGGGAGGGAGCTCCTATAATTCACCCCTCCACTTT	CASSFPRGGSSYNSPLHF
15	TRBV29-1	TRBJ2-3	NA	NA	TGCAGGACTCCTATAAGAAGATCACCCACAGATACGCAGTATTTT	CRTPIRRSPTDTQYF
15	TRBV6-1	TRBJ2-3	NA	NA	TGTGCCACCTCCCTGGTGGGCGGGGGCACAGATACGCAGTATTTT	CATSLVGGGTDTQYF
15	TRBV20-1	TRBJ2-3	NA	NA	TGCAGTGCTAGTAAGGCCCCCCAAATCACAGATACGCAGTATTTT	CSASKAPQITDTQYF
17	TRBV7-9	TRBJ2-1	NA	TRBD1	TGTGCCAGCAGCTTAGCAGTTGGACAGGGGCCCTACAATGAGCAGTTCTTC	CASSLAVGQGPYNEQFF
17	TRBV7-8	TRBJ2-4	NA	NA	TGTGCCAGCAGCGTTACAGGGGGGGAAAGGTCCAAAAACATTCAGTACTTC	CASSVTGGERSKNIQYF
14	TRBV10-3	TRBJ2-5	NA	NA	TGTGCCATCAGTGAGGACAGGAACCAAGAGACCCAGTACTTC	CAISEDRNQETQYF
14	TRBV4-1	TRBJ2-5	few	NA	TGCGCCAGCAGCCAAGATCCAGTGGGGGAGACCCAGTACTTC	CASSQDPVGETQYF
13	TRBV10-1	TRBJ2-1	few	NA	TGCGCCAGCAGTGAGAAACTAAACAATGAGCAGTTCTTC	CASSEKLNNEQFF
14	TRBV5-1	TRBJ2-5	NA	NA	TGCGCCAGCAGCGACACGGGCCCCGGGGAGACCCAGAACTTC	CASSDTGPGETQNF
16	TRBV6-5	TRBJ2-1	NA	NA	TGTGCCAGCAGTTACTCGTTTGCGGACCCGGTCGGTGAGCAGTTCTTC	CASSYSFADPVGEQFF
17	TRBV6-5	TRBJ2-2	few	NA	TGTGCCAGCAGTTACTCGATGTTTCAGGGGCTTGGCGGGGAGCTGTTTTTT	CASSYSMFQGLGGELFF
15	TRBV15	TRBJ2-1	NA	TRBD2	TGTGCCACCAGCAGAGCGGGGGGGCAGTACAATGAGCAGTTCTTC	CATSRAGGQYNEQFF
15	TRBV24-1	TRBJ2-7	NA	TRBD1	TGTGCCACCAGTGATCCAGGGGGCCCAACCTACGAGCAGTACTTC	CATSDPGGPTYEQYF
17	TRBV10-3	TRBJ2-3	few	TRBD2	TGTGCCATCACCGAAGGAGCAGCGGGAGGATACAGAGATACGCAGTATTTT	CAITEGAAGGYRDTQYF
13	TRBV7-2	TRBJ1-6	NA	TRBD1	TGTGCCAGCAGCCAGACAGGGGTGGCACCCCTCCACTTT	CASSQTGVAPLHF
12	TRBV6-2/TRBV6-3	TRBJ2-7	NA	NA	TGTGCCAGCAGTTACGTCTCCTACGAGCAGTACTTC	CASSYVSYEQYF
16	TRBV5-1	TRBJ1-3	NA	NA	TGCGCCAGCAGCTTGGAGGTGCCGGGAAATCCGGACACCATATATTTT	CASSLEVPGNPDTIYF
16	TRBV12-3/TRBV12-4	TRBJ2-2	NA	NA	TGTGCCAGCAGTTGGGCACCTACGGCGAACACCGGGGAGCTGTTTTTT	CASSWAPTANTGELFF
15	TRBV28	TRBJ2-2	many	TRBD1	TGTGCCAGCAGGTCAGGGGGTGTTAGCACCGGGGAGCTGTTTTTT	CASRSGGVSTGELFF
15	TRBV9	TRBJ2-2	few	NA	TGTGCCAGCAGCGACTCGAAAGGGGACACCGGGGAGCTGTTTTTT	CASSDSKGDTGELFF
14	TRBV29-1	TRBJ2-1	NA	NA	TGCAGCGTTGGTCCGACCCCCTCCACTAGTGAGCAGTTCTTC	CSVGPTPSTSEQFF
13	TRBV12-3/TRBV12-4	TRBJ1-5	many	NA	TGTGCCAGCAGGGGGACACCCGATCAGCCCCAGCATTTT	CASRGTPDQPQHF
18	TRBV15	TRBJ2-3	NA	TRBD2	TGTGCCACCAGCAGAGATCCGTCTAGCGGGGGGAGCACAGATACGCAGTATTTT	CATSRDPSSGGSTDTQYF
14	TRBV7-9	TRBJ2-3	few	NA	TGTGCCAGCAGCTCCTTGGGGCCCACAGATACGCAGTATTTT	CASSSLGPTDTQYF
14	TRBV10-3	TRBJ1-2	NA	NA	TGTGCCATCAGTGAGAGGGGGACTACTCATGGCTACACCTTC	CAISERGTTHGYTF
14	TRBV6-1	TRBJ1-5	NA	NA	TGTGCCAGCTTGCAAAGTCATAGCAATCAGCCCCAGCATTTT	CASLQSHSNQPQHF
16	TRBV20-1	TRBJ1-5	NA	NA	TGCAGTGCTAGAGATGTGGGGGGTACTAGCAATCAGCCCCAGCATTTT	CSARDVGGTSNQPQHF
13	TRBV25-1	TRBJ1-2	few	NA	TGTGCCAGCAGTGCCACCGGGTGGTATGGCTACACCTTC	CASSATGWYGYTF
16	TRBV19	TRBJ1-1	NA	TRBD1	TGTGCCAGTAGTATTGGGGACAGGGTCTCGAGCACTGAAGCTTTCTTT	CASSIGDRVSSTEAFF
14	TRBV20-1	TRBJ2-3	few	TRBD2	TGCAGTGCCCCTAGCGGGGGGGCTTGGGATACGCAGTATTTT	CSAPSGGAWDTQYF
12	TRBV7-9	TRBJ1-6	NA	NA	TGTGCCAGCGGACTCTCGAATTCACCCCTCCACTTT	CASGLSNSPLHF
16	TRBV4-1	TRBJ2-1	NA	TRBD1	TGCGCCAGCAGCCCCCTCGGGACAGAGACCACAATGAAGCAGTTCTTC	CASSPLGTETTMKQFF
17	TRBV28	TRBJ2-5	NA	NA	TGTGCCAGCAGTTTAAAGTTCGGACCCTCAATCCAAGAGACCCAGTACTTC	CASSLKFGPSIQETQYF
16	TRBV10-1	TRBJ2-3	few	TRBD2	TGCGCCAGCATTCCGGGACTAGCGGGGGGATCAGATACGCAGTATTTT	CASIPGLAGGSDTQYF
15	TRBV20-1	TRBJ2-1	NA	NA	TGCAGTGCTAGGAAGGGCGAGAGCTCCTACAATGAGCAGTTCTTC	CSARKGESSYNEQFF
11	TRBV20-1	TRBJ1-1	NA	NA	TGCAGTGCTATCCCGAACACTGAAGCTTTCTTT	CSAIPNTEAFF
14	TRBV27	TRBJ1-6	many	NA	TGTGCCAGCAGGGGAGCCTCAGATAATTCACCCCTCCACTTT	CASRGASDNSPLHF
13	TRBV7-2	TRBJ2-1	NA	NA	TGTGCCAGCAGCTCCGCGACTCACAATGAGCAGTTCTTC	CASSSATHNEQFF
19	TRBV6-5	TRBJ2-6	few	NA	TGTGCCAGCAGTTACCCCTCCAAAGGGGCCTCATCTGGGGCCAACGTCCTGACTTTC	CASSYPSKGASSGANVLTF
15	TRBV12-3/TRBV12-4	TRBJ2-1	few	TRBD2	TGTGCCAGCAGTTCCCAGAGGACTAGCAGCGATGAGCAGTTCTTC	CASSSQRTSSDEQFF
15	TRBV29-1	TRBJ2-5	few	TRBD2	TGCAGCGTTGAGAAACTAGCGGACTATGTGGAGACCCAGTACTTC	CSVEKLADYVETQYF
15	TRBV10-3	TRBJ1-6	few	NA	TGTGCCATCAGCGCAGGGTTTGGGGATAATTCACCCCTCCACTTT	CAISAGFGDNSPLHF
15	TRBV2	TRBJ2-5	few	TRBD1	TGTGCCAGCTCCCTTGGGGACAGTACAATAGAGACCCAGTACTTC	CASSLGDSTIETQYF
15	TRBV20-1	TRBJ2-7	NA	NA	TGCAGTGCTAGAGATATTGCGGAACTATCCTACGAGCAGTACTTC	CSARDIAELSYEQYF
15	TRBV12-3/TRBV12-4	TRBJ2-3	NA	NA	TGTGCCAGCAGTTTCCGGGTCCGGGGCACAGATACGCAGTATTTT	CASSFRVRGTDTQYF
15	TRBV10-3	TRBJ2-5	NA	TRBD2	TGTGCCACCGGGGGGGGTAGCGAAGAAAGGGAGACCCAGTACTTC	CATGGGSEERETQYF
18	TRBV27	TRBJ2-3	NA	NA	TGTGCCAGCAGTCCCTATTTAACCGCTTATACTAGCACAGATACGCAGTATTTT	CASSPYLTAYTSTDTQYF
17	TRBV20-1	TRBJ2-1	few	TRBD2	TGCAGTGCTAGAGAAGGACTAGCGGGAGGGCCGGACAATGAGCAGTTCTTC	CSAREGLAGGPDNEQFF
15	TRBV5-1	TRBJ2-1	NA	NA	TGCGCCAGCAGCCCGAGACTAGACGGGACCGATGAGCAGTTCTTC	CASSPRLDGTDEQFF
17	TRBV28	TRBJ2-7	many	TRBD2	TGTGCCAGCAGTCCCAGCCCGACTAGCGGGGGATTCTACGAGCAGTACTTC	CASSPSPTSGGFYEQYF
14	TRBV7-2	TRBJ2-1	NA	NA	TGTGCCAGCAGCCTTAGATGGGCTAGCGATGAGCAGTTCTTC	CASSLRWASDEQFF
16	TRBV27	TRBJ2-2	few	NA	TGTGCCAGCAGTAGGATAGGGGGGCTAGACACCGGGGAGCTGTTTTTT	CASSRIGGLDTGELFF